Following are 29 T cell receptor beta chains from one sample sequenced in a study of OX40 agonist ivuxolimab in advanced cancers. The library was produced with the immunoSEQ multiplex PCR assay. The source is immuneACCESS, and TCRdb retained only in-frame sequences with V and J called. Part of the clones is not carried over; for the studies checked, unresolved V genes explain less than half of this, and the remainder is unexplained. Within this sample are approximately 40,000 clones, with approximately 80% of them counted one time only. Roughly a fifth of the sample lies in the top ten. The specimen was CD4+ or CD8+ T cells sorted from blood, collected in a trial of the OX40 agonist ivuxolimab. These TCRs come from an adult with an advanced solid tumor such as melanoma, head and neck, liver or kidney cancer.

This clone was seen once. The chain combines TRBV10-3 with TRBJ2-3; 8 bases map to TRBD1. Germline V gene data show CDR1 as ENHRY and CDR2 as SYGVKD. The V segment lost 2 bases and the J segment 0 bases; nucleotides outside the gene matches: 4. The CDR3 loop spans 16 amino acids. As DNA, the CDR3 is TGTGCCATCAGTGAGCCCCGGACAGGGAGCACAGATACGCAGTATTTT. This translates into CAISEPRTGSTDTQYF.

CDR3 sequence (DNA): TGCGCCAGCAGTCAATCCCCCGTATGGGCCCCTACGGGAGGGTTCACAGATACGCAGTATTTT. Translating it yields CASSQSPVWAPTGGFTDTQYF. This chain uses TRBV23-1 with TRBJ2-3; the match to TRBD2 covers 8 bases. TRBV23-1 is flagged as an ORF with uncertain function. Losses at the gene ends were 0 bases for V and 2 bases for J; bases not matched to a gene: 19. The CDR3 runs 21 residues.

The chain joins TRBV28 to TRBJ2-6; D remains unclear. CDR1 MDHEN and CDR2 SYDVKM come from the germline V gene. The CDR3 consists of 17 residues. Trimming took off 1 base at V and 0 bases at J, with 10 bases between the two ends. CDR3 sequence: CASSLFGQLSGANVLTF. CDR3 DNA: TGTGCCAGCAGTTTATTCGGGCAGCTCTCTGGGGCCAACGTCCTGACTTTC. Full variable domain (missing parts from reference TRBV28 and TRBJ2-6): DVKVTQSSRYLVKRTGEKVFLECVQDMDHENMFWYRQDPGLGLRLIYFSYDVKMKEKGDIPEGYSVSREKKERFSLILESASTNQTSMYLCASSLFGQLSGANVLTFGAGSRLTVL.

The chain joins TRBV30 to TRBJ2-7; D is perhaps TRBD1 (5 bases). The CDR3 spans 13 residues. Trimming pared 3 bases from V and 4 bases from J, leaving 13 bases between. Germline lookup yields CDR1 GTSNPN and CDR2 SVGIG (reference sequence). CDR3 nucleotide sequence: TGTGCCTGGAGCACCGGCAGGGTTTACGAGCAGTACTTC. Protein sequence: CAWSTGRVYEQYF.

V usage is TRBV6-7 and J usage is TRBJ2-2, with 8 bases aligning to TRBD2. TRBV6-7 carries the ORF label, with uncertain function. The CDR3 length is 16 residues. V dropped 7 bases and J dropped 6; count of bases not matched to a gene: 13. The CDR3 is CASIQRGLEFSGELFF. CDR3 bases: TGTGCCAGCATCCAGCGGGGACTAGAGTTCTCCGGGGAGCTGTTTTTT.

CDR3 DNA sequence: TGCGCCAGCAGTGAAGGGTACAATGAGCAGTTCTTC. This gives the protein CASSEGYNEQFF. The chain joins TRBV10-1 to TRBJ2-1; D unclear. This CDR3 is 12 amino acids long. Germline-derived CDR1 and CDR2 are WNHNN and SYGVQD (reference sequence). V was clipped by 3 bases and J by 4 bases, with 4 bases between them.

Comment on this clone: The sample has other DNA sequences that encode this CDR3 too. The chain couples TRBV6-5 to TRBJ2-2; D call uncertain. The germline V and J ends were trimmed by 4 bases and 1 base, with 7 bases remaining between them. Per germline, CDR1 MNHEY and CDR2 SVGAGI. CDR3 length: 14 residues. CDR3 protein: CASSFGQNTGELFF. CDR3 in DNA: TGTGCCAGCAGTTTTGGTCAGAACACCGGGGAGCTGTTTTTT.

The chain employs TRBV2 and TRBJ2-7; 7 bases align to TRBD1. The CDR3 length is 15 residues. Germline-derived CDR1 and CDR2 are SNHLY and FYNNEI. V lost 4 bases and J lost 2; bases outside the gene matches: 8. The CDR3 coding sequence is TGTGCCAGCAGTGCCCCGGAGACAGGGACCTACGAGCAGTACTTC. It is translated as CASSAPETGTYEQYF.

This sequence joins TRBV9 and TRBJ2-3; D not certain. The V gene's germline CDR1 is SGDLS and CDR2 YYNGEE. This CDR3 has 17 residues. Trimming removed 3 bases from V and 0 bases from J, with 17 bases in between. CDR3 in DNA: TGTGCCAGCAGCGACCCCCGTCTGGGCCAGAGCACAGATACGCAGTATTTT. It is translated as CASSDPRLGQSTDTQYF.

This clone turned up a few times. In DNA form, the CDR3 reads TGCAGCGTTGAGGGGTTTAGGGACAGGGAATACAATGAGCAGTTCTTC. Protein: CSVEGFRDREYNEQFF. J is TRBJ2-1 and V is TRBV29-1, with TRBD1 identical over 9 bases. V trimming: 3 bases; J trimming: 4 bases; junction bases outside the gene matches: 10. The germline gives CDR1 SQVTM, CDR2 ANQGSEA. The CDR3 is 16 residues long.

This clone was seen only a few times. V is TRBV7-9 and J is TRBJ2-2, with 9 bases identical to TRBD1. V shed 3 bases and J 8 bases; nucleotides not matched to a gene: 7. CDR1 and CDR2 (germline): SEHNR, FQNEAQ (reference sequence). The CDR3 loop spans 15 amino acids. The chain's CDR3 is CASSFRDRVSGELFF. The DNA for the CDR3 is TGTGCCAGCAGCTTCCGGGACAGGGTATCGGGGGAGCTGTTTTTT.

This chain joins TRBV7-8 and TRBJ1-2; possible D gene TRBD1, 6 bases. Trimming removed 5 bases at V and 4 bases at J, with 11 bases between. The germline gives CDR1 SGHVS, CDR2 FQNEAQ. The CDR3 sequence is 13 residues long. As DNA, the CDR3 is TGTGCCAGCAGCCCCCAGGGGCGCTATGGCTACACCTTC. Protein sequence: CASSPQGRYGYTF.

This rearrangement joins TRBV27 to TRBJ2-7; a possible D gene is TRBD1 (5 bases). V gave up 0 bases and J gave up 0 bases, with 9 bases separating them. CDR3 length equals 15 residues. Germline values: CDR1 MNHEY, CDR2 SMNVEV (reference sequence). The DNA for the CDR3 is TGTGCCAGCAGTTTATCCCCAGGGCACTCCTACGAGCAGTACTTC. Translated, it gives CASSLSPGHSYEQYF.

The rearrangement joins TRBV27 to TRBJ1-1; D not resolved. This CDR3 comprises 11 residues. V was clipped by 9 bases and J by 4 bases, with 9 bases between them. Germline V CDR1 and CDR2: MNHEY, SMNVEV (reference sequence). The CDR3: CASSMGTEAFF. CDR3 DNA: TGTGCCAGTTCTATGGGCACTGAAGCTTTCTTT.

CDR3 loop: CASQSRGPYEQYF. In nucleotides, the CDR3 is TGTGCCAGCCAATCCCGGGGTCCCTACGAGCAGTACTTC. The genes are TRBV28 and TRBJ2-7, with D possibly matching TRBD2 (5 bases). There are 13 residues in the CDR3. The V gene's germline CDR1 is MDHEN and CDR2 SYDVKM. V was trimmed by 8 bases and J by 2 bases, leaving 13 bases between them.

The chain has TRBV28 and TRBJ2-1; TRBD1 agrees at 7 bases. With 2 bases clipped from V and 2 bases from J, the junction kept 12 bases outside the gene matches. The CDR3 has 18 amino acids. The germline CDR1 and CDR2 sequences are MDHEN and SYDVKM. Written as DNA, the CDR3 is TGTGCCAGCAGTTTAAGACTACGGGGACAGAGAACCTACAATGAGCAGTTCTTC. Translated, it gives CASSLRLRGQRTYNEQFF.

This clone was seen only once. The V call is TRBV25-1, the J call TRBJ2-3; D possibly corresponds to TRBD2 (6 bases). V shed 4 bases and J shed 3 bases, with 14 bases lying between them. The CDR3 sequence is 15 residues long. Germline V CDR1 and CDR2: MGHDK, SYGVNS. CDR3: CASSAGTGVTDTQYF. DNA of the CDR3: TGTGCCAGCAGTGCGGGAACGGGGGTTACAGATACGCAGTATTTT. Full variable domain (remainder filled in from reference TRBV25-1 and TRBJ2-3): EADIYQTPRYLVIGTGKKITLECSQTMGHDKMYWYQQDPGMELHLIHYSYGVNSTEKGDLSSESTVSRIRTEHFPLTLESARPSHTSQYLCASSAGTGVTDTQYFGPGTRLTVL.

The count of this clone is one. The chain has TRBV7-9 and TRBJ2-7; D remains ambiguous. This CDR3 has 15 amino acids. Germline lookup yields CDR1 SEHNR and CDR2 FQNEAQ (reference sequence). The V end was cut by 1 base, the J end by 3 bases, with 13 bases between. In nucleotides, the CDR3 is TGTGCCAGCAGCTTAGAATTGGGCACCAACTACGAGCAGTACTTC. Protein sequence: CASSLELGTNYEQYF. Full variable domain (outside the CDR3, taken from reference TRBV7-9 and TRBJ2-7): DTGVSQNPRHKITKRGQNVTFRCDPISEHNRLYWYRQTLGQGPEFLTYFQNEAQLEKSRLLSDRFSAERPKGSFSTLEIQRTEQGDSAMYLCASSLELGTNYEQYFGPGTRLTVT.

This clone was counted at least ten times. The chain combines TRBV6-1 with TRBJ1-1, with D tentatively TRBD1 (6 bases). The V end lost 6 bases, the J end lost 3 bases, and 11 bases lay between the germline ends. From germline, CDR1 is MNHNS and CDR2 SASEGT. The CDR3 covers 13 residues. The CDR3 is CASSRGEDTEAFF. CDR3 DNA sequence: TGTGCCAGCAGCAGGGGTGAGGACACTGAAGCTTTCTTT.

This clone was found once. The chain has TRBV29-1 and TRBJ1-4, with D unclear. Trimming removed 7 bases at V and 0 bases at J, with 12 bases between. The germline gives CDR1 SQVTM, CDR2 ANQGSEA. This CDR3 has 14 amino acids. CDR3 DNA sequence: TGCAGCGCGCTTGGGCCCGCAACTAATGAAAAACTGTTTTTT. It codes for CSALGPATNEKLFF.

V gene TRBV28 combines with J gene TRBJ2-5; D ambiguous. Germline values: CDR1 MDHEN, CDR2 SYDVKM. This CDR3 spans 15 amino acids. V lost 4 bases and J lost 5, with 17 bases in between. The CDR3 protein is CASSSRARTIETQYF. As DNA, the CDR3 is TGTGCCAGCAGTTCTCGGGCCCGGACCATTGAGACCCAGTACTTC.

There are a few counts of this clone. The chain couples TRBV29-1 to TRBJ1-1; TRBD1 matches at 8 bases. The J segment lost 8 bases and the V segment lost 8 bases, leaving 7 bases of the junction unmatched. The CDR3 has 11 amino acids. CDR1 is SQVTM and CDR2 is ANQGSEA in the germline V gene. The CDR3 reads CSLRQGTEAFF. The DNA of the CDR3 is TGCAGCCTCCGACAGGGGACCGAAGCTTTCTTT.

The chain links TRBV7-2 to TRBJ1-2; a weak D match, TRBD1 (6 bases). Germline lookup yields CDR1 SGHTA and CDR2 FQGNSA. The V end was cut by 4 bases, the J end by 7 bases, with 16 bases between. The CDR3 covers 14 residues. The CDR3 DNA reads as TGTGCCAGCAGCTCTGGGGACATCCTTAGTGGCTACACCTTC. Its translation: CASSSGDILSGYTF. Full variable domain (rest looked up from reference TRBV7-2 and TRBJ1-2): GAGVSQSPSNKVTEKGKDVELRCDPISGHTALYWYRQSLGQGLEFLIYFQGNSAPDKSGLPSDRFSAERTGGSVSTLTIQRTQQEDSAVYLCASSSGDILSGYTFGSGTRLTVV.

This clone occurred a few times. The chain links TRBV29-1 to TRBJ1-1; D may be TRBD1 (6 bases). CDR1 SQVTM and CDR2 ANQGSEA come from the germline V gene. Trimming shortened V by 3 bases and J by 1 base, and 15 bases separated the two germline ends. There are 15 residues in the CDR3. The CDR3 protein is CSVDGFGTQNTEAFF. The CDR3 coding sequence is TGCAGCGTTGACGGTTTCGGGACACAGAACACTGAAGCTTTCTTT.

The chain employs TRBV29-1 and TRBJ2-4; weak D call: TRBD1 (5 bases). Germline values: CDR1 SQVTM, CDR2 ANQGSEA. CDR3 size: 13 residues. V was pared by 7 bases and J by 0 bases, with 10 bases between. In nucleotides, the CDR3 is TGCAGCGCCAGGACACCAGCCAAAAACATTCAGTACTTC. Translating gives CSARTPAKNIQYF.

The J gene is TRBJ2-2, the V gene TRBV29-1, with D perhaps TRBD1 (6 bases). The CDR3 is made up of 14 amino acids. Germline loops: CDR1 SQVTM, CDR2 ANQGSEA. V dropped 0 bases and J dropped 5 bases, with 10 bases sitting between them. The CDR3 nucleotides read TGCAGCGTTGAAGACGGACAGTGGACCGGGGAGCTGTTTTTT. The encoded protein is CSVEDGQWTGELFF.

The CDR3 coding sequence is TGTGCCACCAAGGCGGGAGTGTCCTACAATGAGCAGTTCTTC. As protein: CATKAGVSYNEQFF. The V gene is TRBV15, the J gene TRBJ2-1, with 7 positions matching TRBD2. This CDR3 contains 14 residues. CDR1 LNHNV and CDR2 YYDKDF come from the germline V gene (reference sequence). V gave up 7 bases and J gave up 1 base; unmatched junction bases: 4.

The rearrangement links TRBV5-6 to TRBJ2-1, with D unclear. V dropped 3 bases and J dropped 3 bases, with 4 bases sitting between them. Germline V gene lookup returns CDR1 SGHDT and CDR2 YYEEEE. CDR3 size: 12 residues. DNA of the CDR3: TGTGCCAGCAGCTACAGCTACAATGAGCAGTTCTTC. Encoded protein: CASSYSYNEQFF.

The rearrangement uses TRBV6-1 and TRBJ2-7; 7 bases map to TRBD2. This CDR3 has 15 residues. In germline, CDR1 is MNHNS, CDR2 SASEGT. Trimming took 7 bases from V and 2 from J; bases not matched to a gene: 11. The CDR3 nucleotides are TGTGCCAGCATAGAGAGGTCTAGCGGCCCCTACGAGCAGTACTTC. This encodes CASIERSSGPYEQYF.